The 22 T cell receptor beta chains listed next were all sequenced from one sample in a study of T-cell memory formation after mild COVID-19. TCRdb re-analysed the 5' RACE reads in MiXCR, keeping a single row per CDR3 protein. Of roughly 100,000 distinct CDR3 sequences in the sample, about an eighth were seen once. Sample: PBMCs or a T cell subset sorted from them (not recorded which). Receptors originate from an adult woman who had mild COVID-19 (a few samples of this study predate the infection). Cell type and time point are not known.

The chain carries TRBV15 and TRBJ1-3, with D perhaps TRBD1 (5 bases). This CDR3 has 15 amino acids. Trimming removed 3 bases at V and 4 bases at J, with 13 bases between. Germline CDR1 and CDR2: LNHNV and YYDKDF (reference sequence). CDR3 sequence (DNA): TGTGCCACCAGCAGCGGTCGGGGCTCGGGAAACACCATATATTTT. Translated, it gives CATSSGRGSGNTIYF.

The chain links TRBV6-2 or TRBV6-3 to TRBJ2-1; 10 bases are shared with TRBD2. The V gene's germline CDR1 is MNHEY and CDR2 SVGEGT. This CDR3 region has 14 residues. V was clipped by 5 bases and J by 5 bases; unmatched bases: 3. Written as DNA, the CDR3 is TGTGCCAGCAGTACACTAGCGGGAAACAATGAGCAGTTCTTC. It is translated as CASSTLAGNNEQFF.

CDR3 residues: CATSRDVDYEQYF. The CDR3 bases are TGTGCCACCAGCAGAGATGTTGACTACGAGCAGTACTTC. The chain joins TRBV15 to TRBJ2-7; D is ambiguous. V was clipped by 0 bases and J by 3 bases, with 6 bases between them. The germline V gene has CDR1 LNHNV and CDR2 YYDKDF (reference sequence). This CDR3 is built from 13 residues.

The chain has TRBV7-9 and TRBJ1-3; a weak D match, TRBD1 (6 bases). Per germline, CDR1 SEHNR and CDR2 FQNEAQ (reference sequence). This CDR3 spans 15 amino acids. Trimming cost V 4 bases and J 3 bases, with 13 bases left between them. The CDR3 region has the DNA TGTGCCAGCAGCTCCCCGGGGGCGGATGGAAACACCATATATTTT. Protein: CASSSPGADGNTIYF.

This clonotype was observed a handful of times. This chain's CDR3 is CASSLWSGSYNEQFF. DNA of the CDR3: TGTGCCAGCAGCTTATGGAGTGGCTCCTACAATGAGCAGTTCTTC. The rearrangement links TRBV11-2 to TRBJ2-1, with D unresolved. The germline V and J ends were trimmed by 2 bases and 0 bases, with 8 bases remaining between them. The CDR3 loop spans 15 amino acids. Germline V CDR1 and CDR2: SGHAT, FQNNGV.

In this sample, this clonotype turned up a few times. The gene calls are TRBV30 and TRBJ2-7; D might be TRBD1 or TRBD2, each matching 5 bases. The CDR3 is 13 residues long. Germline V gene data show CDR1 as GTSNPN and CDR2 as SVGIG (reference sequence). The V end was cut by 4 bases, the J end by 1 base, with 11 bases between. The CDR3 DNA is TGTGCCTGGACCCGGGACCGATCCTACGAGCAGTACTTC. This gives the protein CAWTRDRSYEQYF.

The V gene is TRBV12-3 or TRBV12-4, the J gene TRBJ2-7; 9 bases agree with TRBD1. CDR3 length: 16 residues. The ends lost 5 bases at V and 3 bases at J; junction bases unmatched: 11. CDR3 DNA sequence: TGTGCCAGCAGTCCAGCCGGGACAGGGTTTCTCTACGAGCAGTACTTC. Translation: CASSPAGTGFLYEQYF.

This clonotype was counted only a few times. The CDR3 reads CASSDAPLVRSYEQYF. In DNA, the CDR3 is TGTGCCAGCAGTGACGCTCCCCTTGTCCGCTCCTACGAGCAGTACTTC. This chain joins TRBV6-1 and TRBJ2-7; no clear D gene. The germline V gene encodes CDR1 MNHNS and CDR2 SASEGT. V lost 3 bases, J lost 0 bases, and 15 bases lay in between. The CDR3 loop spans 16 amino acids.

The CDR3 loop reads CASSSTWKDEQYF. Written as DNA, the CDR3 is TGTGCCAGCAGCTCCACCTGGAAGGACGAGCAGTACTTC. This chain connects TRBV12-3 or TRBV12-4 to TRBJ2-7; D gene uncertain. CDR3 length: 13 amino acids. The germline V and J ends were trimmed by 6 bases and 5 bases, with 14 bases remaining between them.

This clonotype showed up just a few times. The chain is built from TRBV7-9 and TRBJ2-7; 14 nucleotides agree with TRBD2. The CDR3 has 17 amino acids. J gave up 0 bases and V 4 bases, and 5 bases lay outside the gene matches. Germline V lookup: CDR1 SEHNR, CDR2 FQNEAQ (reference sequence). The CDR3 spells CASSSTSGRAFSYEQYF. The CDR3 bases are TGTGCCAGCAGCTCGACTAGCGGGAGGGCCTTCTCCTACGAGCAGTACTTC.

The CDR3 DNA reads as TGCGCCAGCAGCCCAGCCGGGACAGGAGATAATGAAAAACTGTTTTTT. This sequence encodes CASSPAGTGDNEKLFF. The V call is TRBV5-1, the J call TRBJ1-4; 8 nucleotides match TRBD1. Losses at the gene ends were 4 bases for V and 4 bases for J; bases not matched to a gene: 9. Germline V CDR1 and CDR2: SGHRS, YFSETQ. The CDR3 is 16 amino acids.

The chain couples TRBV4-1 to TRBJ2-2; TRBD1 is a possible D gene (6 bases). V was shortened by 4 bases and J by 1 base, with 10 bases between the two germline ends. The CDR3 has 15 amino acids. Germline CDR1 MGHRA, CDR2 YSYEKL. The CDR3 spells CASSLGQMNTGELFF. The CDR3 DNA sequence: TGCGCCAGCAGCCTAGGACAGATGAACACCGGGGAGCTGTTTTTT.

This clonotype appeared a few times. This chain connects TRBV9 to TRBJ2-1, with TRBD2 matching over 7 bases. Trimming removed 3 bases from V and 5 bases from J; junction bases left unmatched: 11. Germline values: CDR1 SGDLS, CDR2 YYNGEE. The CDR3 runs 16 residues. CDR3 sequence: CASSGSGDRSDNEQFF. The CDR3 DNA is TGTGCCAGCAGCGGAAGCGGGGATAGATCCGACAATGAGCAGTTCTTC.

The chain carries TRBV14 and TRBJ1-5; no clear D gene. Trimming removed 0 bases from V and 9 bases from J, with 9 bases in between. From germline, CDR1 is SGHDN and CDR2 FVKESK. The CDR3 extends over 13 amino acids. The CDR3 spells CASSQDPSMPQHF. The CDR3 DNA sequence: TGTGCCAGCAGCCAAGATCCCTCAATGCCCCAGCATTTT. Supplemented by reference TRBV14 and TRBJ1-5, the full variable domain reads EAGVTQFPSHSVIEKGQTVTLRCDPISGHDNLYWYRRVMGKEIKFLLHFVKESKQDESGMPNNRFLAERTGGTYSTLKVQPAELEDSGVYFCASSQDPSMPQHFGDGTRLSIL.

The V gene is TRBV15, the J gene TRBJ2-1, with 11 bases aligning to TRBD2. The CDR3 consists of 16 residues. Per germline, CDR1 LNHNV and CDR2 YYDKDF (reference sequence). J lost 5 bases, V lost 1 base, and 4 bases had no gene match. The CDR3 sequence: CATSRARSGGDNEQFF. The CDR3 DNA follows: TGTGCCACCAGCAGAGCCCGTAGCGGGGGGGACAATGAGCAGTTCTTC.

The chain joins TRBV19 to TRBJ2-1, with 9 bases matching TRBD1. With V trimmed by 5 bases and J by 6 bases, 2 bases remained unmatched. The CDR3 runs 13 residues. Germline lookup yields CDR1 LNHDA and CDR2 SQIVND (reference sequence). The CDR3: CASSQQGANEQFF. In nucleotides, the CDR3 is TGTGCCAGTAGTCAACAGGGGGCCAATGAGCAGTTCTTC.

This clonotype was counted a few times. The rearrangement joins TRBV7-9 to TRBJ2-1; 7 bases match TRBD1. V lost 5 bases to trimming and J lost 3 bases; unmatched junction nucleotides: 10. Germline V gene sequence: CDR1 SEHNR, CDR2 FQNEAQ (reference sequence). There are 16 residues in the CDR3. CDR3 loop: CASSLYWAGGYNEQFF. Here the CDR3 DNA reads TGTGCCAGCAGCCTGTACTGGGCAGGGGGCTACAATGAGCAGTTCTTC. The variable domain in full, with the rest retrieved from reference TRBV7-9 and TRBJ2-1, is DTGVSQNPRHKITKRGQNVTFRCDPISEHNRLYWYRQTLGQGPEFLTYFQNEAQLEKSRLLSDRFSAERPKGSFSTLEIQRTEQGDSAMYLCASSLYWAGGYNEQFFGPGTRLTVL.

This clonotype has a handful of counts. CDR3 DNA: TGTGCCAGCAGTTACTCGATCACGAACACTGAAGCTTTCTTT. This sequence encodes CASSYSITNTEAFF. The rearrangement joins TRBV6-2 or TRBV6-3 to TRBJ1-1; D gene ambiguous. Looked up from germline, CDR1 is MNHEY and CDR2 is SVGEGT. CDR3 length equals 14 residues. V lost 0 bases to trimming and J lost 1 base, with 6 bases between them.

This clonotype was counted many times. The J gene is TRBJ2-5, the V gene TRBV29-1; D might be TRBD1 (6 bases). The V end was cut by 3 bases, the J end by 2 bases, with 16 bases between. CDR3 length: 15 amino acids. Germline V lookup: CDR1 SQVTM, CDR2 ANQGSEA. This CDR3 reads CSVDSLGTLQETQYF. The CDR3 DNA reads TGCAGCGTTGATTCGCTGGGGACACTACAAGAGACCCAGTACTTC. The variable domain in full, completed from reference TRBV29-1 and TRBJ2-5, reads SAVISQKPSRDICQRGTSLTIQCQVDSQVTMMFWYRQQPGQSLTLIATANQGSEATYESGFVIDKFPISRPNLTFSTLTVSNMSPEDSSIYLCSVDSLGTLQETQYFGPGTRLLVL.

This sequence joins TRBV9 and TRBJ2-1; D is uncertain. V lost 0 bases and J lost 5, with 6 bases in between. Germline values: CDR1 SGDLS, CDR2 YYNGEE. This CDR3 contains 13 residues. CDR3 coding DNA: TGTGCCAGCAGCGTAGATCTGCACAATGAGCAGTTCTTC. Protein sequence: CASSVDLHNEQFF.

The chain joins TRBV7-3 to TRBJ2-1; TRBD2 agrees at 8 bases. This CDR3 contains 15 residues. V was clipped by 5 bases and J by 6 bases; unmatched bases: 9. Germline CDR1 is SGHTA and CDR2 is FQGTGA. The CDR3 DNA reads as TGTGCCAGCAGCCCATCCAGCGGGGGAGTCAATGAGCAGTTCTTC. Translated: CASSPSSGGVNEQFF. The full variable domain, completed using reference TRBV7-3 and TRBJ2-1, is GAGVSQTPSNKVTEKGKYVELRCDPISGHTALYWYRQSLGQGPEFLIYFQGTGAADDSGLPNDRFFAVRPEGSVSTLKIQRTERGDSAVYLCASSPSSGGVNEQFFGPGTRLTVL.

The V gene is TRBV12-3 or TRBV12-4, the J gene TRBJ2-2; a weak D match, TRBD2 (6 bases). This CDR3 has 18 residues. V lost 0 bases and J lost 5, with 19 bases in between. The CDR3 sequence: CASSLAKSGVVGTGELFF. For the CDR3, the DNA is TGTGCCAGCAGTTTAGCGAAGTCGGGAGTGGTTGGGACCGGGGAGCTGTTTTTT.